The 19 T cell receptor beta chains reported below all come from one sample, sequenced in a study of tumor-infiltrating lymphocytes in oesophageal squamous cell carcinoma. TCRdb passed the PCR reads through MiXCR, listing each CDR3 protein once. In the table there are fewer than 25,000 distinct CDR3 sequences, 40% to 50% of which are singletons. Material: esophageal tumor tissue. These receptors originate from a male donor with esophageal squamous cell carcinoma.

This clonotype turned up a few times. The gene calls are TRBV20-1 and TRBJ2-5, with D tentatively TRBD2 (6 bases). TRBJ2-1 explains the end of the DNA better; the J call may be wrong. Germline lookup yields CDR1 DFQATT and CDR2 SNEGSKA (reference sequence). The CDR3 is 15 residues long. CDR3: CSAPLAIQRGDEQFF. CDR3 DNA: TGCAGTGCTCCTCTAGCGATCCAGAGGGGTGATGAGCAGTTCTTC.

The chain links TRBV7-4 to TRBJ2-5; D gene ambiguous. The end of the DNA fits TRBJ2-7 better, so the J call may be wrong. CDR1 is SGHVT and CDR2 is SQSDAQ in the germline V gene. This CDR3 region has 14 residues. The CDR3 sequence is CASSLSGASYEQYF. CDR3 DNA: TGTGCCAGCAGCTTATCTGGAGCCTCCTACGAGCAGTACTTC.

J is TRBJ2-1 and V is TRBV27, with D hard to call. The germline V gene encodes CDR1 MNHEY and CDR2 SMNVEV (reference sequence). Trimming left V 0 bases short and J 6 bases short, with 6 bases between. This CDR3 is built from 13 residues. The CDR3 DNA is TGTGCCAGCAGTTTATCTACGGGCAATGAGCAGTTCTTC. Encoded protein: CASSLSTGNEQFF.

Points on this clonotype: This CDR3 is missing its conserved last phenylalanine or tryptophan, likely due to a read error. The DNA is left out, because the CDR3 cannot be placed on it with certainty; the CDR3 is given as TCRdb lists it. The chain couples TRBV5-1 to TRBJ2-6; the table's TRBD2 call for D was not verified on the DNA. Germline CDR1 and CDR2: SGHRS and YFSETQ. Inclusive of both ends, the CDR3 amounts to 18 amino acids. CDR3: CASSSQLAGLYNEQFFGP.

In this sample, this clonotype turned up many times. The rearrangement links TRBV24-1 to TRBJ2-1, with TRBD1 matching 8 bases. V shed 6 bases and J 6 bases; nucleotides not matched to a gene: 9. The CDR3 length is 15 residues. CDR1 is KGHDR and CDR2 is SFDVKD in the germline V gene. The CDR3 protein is CATSMFGTGPNEQFF. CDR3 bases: TGTGCCACCAGTATGTTCGGGACAGGCCCCAATGAGCAGTTCTTC.

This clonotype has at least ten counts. This chain's CDR3 is CASSEGGGVYEKLFF. The DNA of the CDR3 is TGTGCCAGCAGTGAAGGAGGCGGCGTATATGAAAAACTGTTTTTT. The J gene is TRBJ1-4, the V gene TRBV2; D ambiguous. The length of the CDR3 is 15 residues. Germline values: CDR1 SNHLY, CDR2 FYNNEI. The V end lost 1 base, the J end lost 6 bases, and 12 bases lay between the germline ends. The full variable domain, its missing parts supplied by reference TRBV2 and TRBJ1-4, is EPEVTQTPSHQVTQMGQEVILRCVPISNHLYFYWYRQILGQKVEFLVSFYNNEISEKSEIFDDQFSVERPDGSNFTLKIRSTKLEDSAMYFCASSEGGGVYEKLFFGSGTQLSVL.

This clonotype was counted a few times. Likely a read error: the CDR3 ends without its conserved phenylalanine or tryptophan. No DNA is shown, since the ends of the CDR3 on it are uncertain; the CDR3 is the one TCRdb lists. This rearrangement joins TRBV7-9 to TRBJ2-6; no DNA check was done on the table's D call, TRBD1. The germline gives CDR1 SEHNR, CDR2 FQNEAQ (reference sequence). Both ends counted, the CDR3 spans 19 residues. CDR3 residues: CASSLATGRYGQETQYFGN.

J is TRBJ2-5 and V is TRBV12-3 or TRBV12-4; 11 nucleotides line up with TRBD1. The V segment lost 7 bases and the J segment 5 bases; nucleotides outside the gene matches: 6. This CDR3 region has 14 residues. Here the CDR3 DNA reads TGTGCCAGCATTCGGACAGGGGGCATGGAGACCCAGTACTTC. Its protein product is CASIRTGGMETQYF.

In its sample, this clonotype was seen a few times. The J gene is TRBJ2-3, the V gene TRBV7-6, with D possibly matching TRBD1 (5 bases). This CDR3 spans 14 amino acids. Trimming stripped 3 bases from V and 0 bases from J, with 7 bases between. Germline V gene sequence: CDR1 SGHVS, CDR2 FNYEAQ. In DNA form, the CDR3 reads TGTGCCAGCAGCTTGGCAGGGAGCACAGATACGCAGTATTTT. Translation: CASSLAGSTDTQYF.

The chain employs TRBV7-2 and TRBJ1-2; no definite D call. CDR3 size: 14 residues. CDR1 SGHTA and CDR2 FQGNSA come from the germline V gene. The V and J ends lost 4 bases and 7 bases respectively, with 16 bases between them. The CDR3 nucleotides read TGTGCCAGCAGCTCTCAAAGCGGGAGGAGTGGCTACACCTTC. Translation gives CASSSQSGRSGYTF.

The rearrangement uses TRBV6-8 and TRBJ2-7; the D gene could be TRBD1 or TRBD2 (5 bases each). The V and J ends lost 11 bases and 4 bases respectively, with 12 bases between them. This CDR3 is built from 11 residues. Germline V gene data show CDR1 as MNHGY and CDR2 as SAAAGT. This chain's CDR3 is CAGGNLYEQYF. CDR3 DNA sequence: TGTGCCGGGGGAAATCTTTACGAGCAGTACTTC.

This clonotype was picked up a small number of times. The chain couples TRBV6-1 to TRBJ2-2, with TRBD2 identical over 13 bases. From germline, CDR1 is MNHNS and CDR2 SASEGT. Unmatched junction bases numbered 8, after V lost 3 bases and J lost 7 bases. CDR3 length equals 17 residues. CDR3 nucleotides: TGTGCCAGCAGTGACACTAGCGGGGGGGCCTTCGGCGGGGAGCTGTTTTTT. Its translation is CASSDTSGGAFGGELFF.

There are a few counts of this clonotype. The CDR3 region has the DNA TGTGCCAGCAGCCCACAGACAGGGTGGGGGGAGACCCAGTACTTC. Its protein product is CASSPQTGWGETQYF. The V call is TRBV7-2, the J call TRBJ2-5; 7 bases map to TRBD1. The V gene's germline CDR1 is SGHTA and CDR2 FQGNSA. The CDR3 extends over 15 amino acids. The V gene end was trimmed by 5 bases and the J gene end by 5 bases; junction bases not matched to a gene: 11.

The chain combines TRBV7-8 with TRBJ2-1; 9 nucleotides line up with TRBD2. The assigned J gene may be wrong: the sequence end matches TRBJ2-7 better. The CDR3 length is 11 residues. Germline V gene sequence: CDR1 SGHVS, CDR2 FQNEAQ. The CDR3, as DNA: TGTGCCAGCAGCGTTAGCGGGGGGCAGTACTTC. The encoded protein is CASSVSGGQYF.

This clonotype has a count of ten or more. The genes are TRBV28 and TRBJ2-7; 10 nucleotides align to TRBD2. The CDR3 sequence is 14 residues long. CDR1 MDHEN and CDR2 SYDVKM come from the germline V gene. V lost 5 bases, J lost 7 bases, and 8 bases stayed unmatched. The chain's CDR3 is CASSLAGAQGEQYF. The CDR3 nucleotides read TGTGCCAGCAGTCTAGCGGGGGCCCAGGGGGAGCAGTACTTC.

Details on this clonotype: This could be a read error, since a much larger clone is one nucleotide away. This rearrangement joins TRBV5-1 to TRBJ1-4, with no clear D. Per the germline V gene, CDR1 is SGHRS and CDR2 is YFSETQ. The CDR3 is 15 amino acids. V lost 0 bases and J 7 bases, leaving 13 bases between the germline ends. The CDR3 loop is CASSLAVDRSEKLFF. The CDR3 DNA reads TGCGCCAGCAGCTTGGCCGTGGATAGAAGTGAAAAACTGTTTTTT.

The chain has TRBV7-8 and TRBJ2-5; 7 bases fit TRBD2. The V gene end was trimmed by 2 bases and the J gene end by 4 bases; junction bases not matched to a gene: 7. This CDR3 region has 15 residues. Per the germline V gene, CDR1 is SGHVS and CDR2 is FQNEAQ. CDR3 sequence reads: CASSLWRELLETQYF. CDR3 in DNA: TGTGCCAGCAGCTTATGGCGGGAGTTGTTAGAGACCCAGTACTTC.

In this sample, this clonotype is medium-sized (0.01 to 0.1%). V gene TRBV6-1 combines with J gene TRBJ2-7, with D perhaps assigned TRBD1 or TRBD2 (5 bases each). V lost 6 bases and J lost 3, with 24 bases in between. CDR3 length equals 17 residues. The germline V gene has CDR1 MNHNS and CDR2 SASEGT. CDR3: CASSPTRSGLNNYEQYF. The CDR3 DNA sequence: TGTGCCAGCAGCCCCACCAGGTCGGGGCTTAACAACTACGAGCAGTACTTC.

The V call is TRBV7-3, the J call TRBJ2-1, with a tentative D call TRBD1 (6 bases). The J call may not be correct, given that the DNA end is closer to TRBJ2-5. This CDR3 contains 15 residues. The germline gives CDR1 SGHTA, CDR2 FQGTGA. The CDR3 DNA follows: TGTGCCAGCAGCTCAACCAGGGGAGCCCAAGAGACCCAGTACTTC. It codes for CASSSTRGAQETQYF.